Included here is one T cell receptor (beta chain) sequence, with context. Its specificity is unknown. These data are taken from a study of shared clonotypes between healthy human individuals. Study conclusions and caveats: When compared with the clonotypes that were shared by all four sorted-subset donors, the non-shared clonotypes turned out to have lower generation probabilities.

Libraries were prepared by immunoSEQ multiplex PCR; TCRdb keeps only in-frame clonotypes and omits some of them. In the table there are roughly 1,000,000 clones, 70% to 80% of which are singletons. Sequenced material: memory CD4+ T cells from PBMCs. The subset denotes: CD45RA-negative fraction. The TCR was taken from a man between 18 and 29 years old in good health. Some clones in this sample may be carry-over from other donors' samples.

CDR3 protein: CASKRVLGANVLTF. CDR3 coding DNA: TGCGCCAGCAAACGGGTTCTGGGGGCCAACGTCCTGACTTTC. The V call is TRBV5-1, the J call TRBJ2-6; no clear D gene. The CDR3 runs 14 residues. Germline CDR1 SGHRS, CDR2 YFSETQ. V dropped 6 bases and J dropped 4 bases, with 11 bases sitting between them.